The T cell receptor beta chain under discussion was sequenced for a study of early T cells in non-severe SARS-CoV-2 infection. About the study: With bulk RNA from unsorted whole blood as input, sequencing yielded unpaired chains.

Each single cDNA molecule received a unique molecular identifier. Each CDR3 protein is one row after TCRdb ran MiXCR on the 5' RACE reads. The sample holds 40,000 to 50,000 distinct CDR3 sequences; approximately 13% are singletons and the top ten take roughly a tenth. This CDR3 comprises 15 residues. V shed 4 bases and J shed 0 bases, with 13 bases lying between them. Germline CDR1 is SGDLS and CDR2 is YYNGEE. The sequence derives from an adult who was a healthcare worker with PCR-confirmed SARS-CoV-2 infection or an uninfected control (not recorded which). Sequencing was performed on whole blood. The chain links TRBV9 to TRBJ1-1; the D gene is possibly TRBD1 (5 bases). CDR3 residues: CASSRLTGLNTEAFF. The CDR3 DNA reads TGTGCCAGCAGCCGATTAACGGGACTGAACACTGAAGCTTTCTTT.